This passage covers 20 T cell receptor beta chains from one sample sequenced in a study of Graves' ophthalmopathy and Graves' hyperthyroidism. RNA served as the template for amplifying TCR beta CDR3 regions. First-round RT-PCR relied on HTBI primers, and a second-round multiplex PCR came next. TCRdb passed the multiplex PCR reads through MiXCR, listing each CDR3 protein once. The table shows approximately 160,000 distinct CDR3 sequences, with about two fifths occurring only once. The material sequenced was peripheral blood. These receptors were taken from a man younger than 45 with Graves' ophthalmopathy.

This rearrangement joins TRBV12-3 or TRBV12-4 to TRBJ2-7; D gene ambiguous. This CDR3 has 13 amino acids. The germline V and J ends were trimmed by 2 bases and 5 bases, with 10 bases remaining between them. The DNA for the CDR3 is TGTGCCAGCAGTTTAAGTACGAAAGACGAGCAGTACTTC. Its translation: CASSLSTKDEQYF.

This clonotype was seen at least ten times. CDR3 protein: CASIPWGVRGNQPQHF. CDR3 nucleotide sequence: TGTGCCAGCATCCCGTGGGGGGTGAGGGGCAATCAGCCCCAGCATTTT. The rearrangement joins TRBV28 to TRBJ1-5, with a possible D match to TRBD1 (5 bases). The germline V gene encodes CDR1 MDHEN and CDR2 SYDVKM. This CDR3 contains 16 residues. Trimming cost V 7 bases and J 2 bases, with 18 bases left between them. Full variable domain (remainder filled in from reference TRBV28 and TRBJ1-5): DVKVTQSSRYLVKRTGEKVFLECVQDMDHENMFWYRQDPGLGLRLIYFSYDVKMKEKGDIPEGYSVSREKKERFSLILESASTNQTSMYLCASIPWGVRGNQPQHFGDGTRLSIL.

This clonotype was seen a handful of times. V gene TRBV5-1 combines with J gene TRBJ2-7; no clear D gene. This CDR3 has 13 residues. The germline V gene has CDR1 SGHRS and CDR2 YFSETQ. The germline V and J ends were trimmed by 4 bases and 4 bases, with 12 bases remaining between them. In DNA, the CDR3 is TGCGCCAGCAGCCACGGACCGCGATACGAGCAGTACTTC. This sequence encodes CASSHGPRYEQYF.

This clonotype was seen at least ten times. The CDR3 region is CASSSPGTVNTEAFF. The DNA of the CDR3 is TGCGCCAGCAGCTCTCCCGGGACAGTGAACACTGAAGCTTTCTTT. The chain links TRBV5-1 to TRBJ1-1; 7 bases are a match to TRBD1. Trimming at V came to 3 bases and at J to 0 bases, leaving 5 bases not matched to a gene. The CDR3 consists of 15 residues. CDR1 SGHRS and CDR2 YFSETQ come from the germline V gene.

The V and J genes are TRBV27 and TRBJ2-7; D tentatively reads TRBD1 or TRBD2 (5 bases each). CDR1 MNHEY and CDR2 SMNVEV come from the germline V gene (reference sequence). The CDR3 runs 14 residues. V lost 0 bases and J lost 4, with 10 bases in between. The DNA for the CDR3 is TGTGCCAGCAGTTTATCCTGGGGGTCATACGAGCAGTACTTC. Translating it yields CASSLSWGSYEQYF.

This clonotype was seen repeatedly, ten times or more. The V gene is TRBV20-1, the J gene TRBJ2-5; D perhaps matches TRBD2 (5 bases). The V end lost 6 bases, the J end lost 2 bases, and 16 bases lay between the germline ends. The CDR3 has 14 residues. The germline CDR1 and CDR2 sequences are DFQATT and SNEGSKA (reference sequence). In DNA, the CDR3 is TGCAGTGCAAAGAGCGGAGCACCGCAAGAGACCCAGTACTTC. It specifies CSAKSGAPQETQYF.

This clonotype appeared a single time. The chain recombines TRBV7-8 with TRBJ2-5; 9 nucleotides align to TRBD2. This CDR3 is 19 amino acids long. CDR1 SGHVS and CDR2 FQNEAQ come from the germline V gene. The junction had 21 bases not matched to a gene; V was cut back by 5 bases and J by 5 bases. The CDR3 DNA reads TGTGCCAGCAGCCGAGGGACAGCCAAATTAGCGGGAGCCCGGGAGACCCAGTACTTC. Translating gives CASSRGTAKLAGARETQYF.

The chain recombines TRBV7-2 with TRBJ1-1; D ambiguous. CDR1 is SGHTA, CDR2 FQGNSA, per germline. Trimming shortened V by 3 bases and J by 4 bases, and 9 bases separated the two germline ends. The CDR3 covers 13 residues. The CDR3 region has the DNA TGTGCCAGCAGCTTCGGGCAGACCACTGAAGCTTTCTTT. It encodes CASSFGQTTEAFF.

The CDR3 region is CASSYSPASYGYTF. CDR3 bases: TGTGCCAGCAGTTACTCGCCAGCTTCCTATGGCTACACCTTC. The V call is TRBV6-5, the J call TRBJ1-2; D uncertain. In germline, CDR1 is MNHEY, CDR2 SVGAGI. This CDR3 has 14 amino acids. Trimming shortened V by 0 bases and J by 4 bases, and 9 bases separated the two germline ends.

This clonotype was seen a few times. J is TRBJ2-2 and V is TRBV24-1; 14 nucleotides match TRBD2. The CDR3 length is 16 residues. The V gene's germline CDR1 is KGHDR and CDR2 SFDVKD. V lost 3 bases and J lost 9; bases outside the gene matches: 5. CDR3 in amino acids: CATSDGTSGGDRELFF. The CDR3 DNA is TGTGCCACCAGTGATGGGACTAGCGGGGGTGACCGGGAGCTGTTTTTT.

This chain connects TRBV6-5 to TRBJ1-5, with D uncertain. Germline CDR1 MNHEY, CDR2 SVGAGI. The CDR3 contains 15 residues. V was trimmed by 2 bases and J by 2 bases, leaving 10 bases between them. CDR3 sequence (DNA): TGTGCCAGCAGTTACGCCGCTGAAGGCAATCAGCCCCAGCATTTT. It is translated as CASSYAAEGNQPQHF.

At least ten counts were recorded for this clonotype. The rearrangement links TRBV24-1 to TRBJ1-1; no firm D call. The ends were cut back, 5 bases at V and 0 bases at J, with 6 bases in the middle. CDR3 length: 13 amino acids. Germline values: CDR1 KGHDR, CDR2 SFDVKD. CDR3 nucleotide sequence: TGTGCCACCAGTGGCAGCATGAACACTGAAGCTTTCTTT. Translating gives CATSGSMNTEAFF.

CDR3 region: CASSYEEGPNTEAFF. CDR3 nucleotide sequence: TGTGCCAGCAGTTACGAGGAGGGCCCGAACACTGAAGCTTTCTTT. The chain carries TRBV6-5 and TRBJ1-1; D uncertain. This CDR3 is built from 15 residues. Germline V gives CDR1 MNHEY, CDR2 SVGAGI. Trimming shortened V by 2 bases and J by 1 base, and 11 bases separated the two germline ends.

This clonotype was picked up many times. The chain recombines TRBV20-1 with TRBJ1-5; perhaps TRBD1 as D (5 bases). The CDR3 is 14 residues long. Germline V CDR1 and CDR2: DFQATT, SNEGSKA (reference sequence). The V gene lost 5 bases and the J gene lost 7 bases, with 18 bases spanning the gap. CDR3 nucleotide sequence: TGCAGTGCTCGCACCGGGGGGGTGGAACAGCCCCAGCATTTT. This sequence encodes CSARTGGVEQPQHF.

The genes are TRBV7-9 and TRBJ1-1; perhaps TRBD1 as D (6 bases). V was clipped by 5 bases and J by 3 bases, with 16 bases between them. The V gene's germline CDR1 is SEHNR and CDR2 FQNEAQ (reference sequence). This CDR3 is built from 15 residues. The DNA for the CDR3 is TGTGCCAGCAGCGCGCTCGGGGGCGAGGACACTGAAGCTTTCTTT. It translates to CASSALGGEDTEAFF.

The rearrangement uses TRBV12-3 or TRBV12-4 and TRBJ1-1; D remains ambiguous. The CDR3 is made up of 13 amino acids. Trimming removed 10 bases at V and 0 bases at J, with 12 bases between. DNA of the CDR3: TGTGCCACTGCTAGTGGGGTGAACACTGAAGCTTTCTTT. Its translation is CATASGVNTEAFF.

The rearrangement joins TRBV12-3 or TRBV12-4 to TRBJ1-6; 10 bases map to TRBD1. This CDR3 region has 14 residues. J lost 9 bases, V lost 7 bases, and 6 bases had no gene match. The CDR3 protein is CASTKTGGSSPLHF. The CDR3 DNA sequence: TGTGCCAGCACCAAGACAGGGGGCTCTTCACCCCTCCACTTT.

Many counts were recorded for this clonotype. V and J are TRBV28 and TRBJ2-7; tentative D call: TRBD1 (6 bases). Germline CDR1 MDHEN, CDR2 SYDVKM. With 9 bases removed from V and 0 bases from J, the gap between germline ends came to 12 bases. This CDR3 has 13 amino acids. The chain's CDR3 is CASGTPSSYEQYF. The CDR3 DNA is TGTGCCAGTGGGACACCGAGCTCCTACGAGCAGTACTTC.

The chain recombines TRBV6-4 with TRBJ1-2; 9 bases are shared with TRBD1. Germline-derived CDR1 and CDR2 are MRHNA and SNTAGT. J was trimmed by 8 bases and V by 5 bases; bases with no gene match: 9. This CDR3 spans 14 amino acids. The CDR3 loop is CASSPGTGFGGYTF. CDR3 nucleotide sequence: TGTGCCAGCAGTCCCGGGACAGGGTTTGGAGGCTACACCTTC.

This clonotype was seen just once. The V call is TRBV12-3 or TRBV12-4, the J call TRBJ2-7; either TRBD1 or TRBD2 may fit D (5 bases each). With 4 bases removed from V and 3 bases from J, the gap between germline ends came to 10 bases. This CDR3 comprises 13 residues. In DNA, the CDR3 is TGTGCCAGCAGTTCCGGGACGAACTACGAGCAGTACTTC. Its translation is CASSSGTNYEQYF.